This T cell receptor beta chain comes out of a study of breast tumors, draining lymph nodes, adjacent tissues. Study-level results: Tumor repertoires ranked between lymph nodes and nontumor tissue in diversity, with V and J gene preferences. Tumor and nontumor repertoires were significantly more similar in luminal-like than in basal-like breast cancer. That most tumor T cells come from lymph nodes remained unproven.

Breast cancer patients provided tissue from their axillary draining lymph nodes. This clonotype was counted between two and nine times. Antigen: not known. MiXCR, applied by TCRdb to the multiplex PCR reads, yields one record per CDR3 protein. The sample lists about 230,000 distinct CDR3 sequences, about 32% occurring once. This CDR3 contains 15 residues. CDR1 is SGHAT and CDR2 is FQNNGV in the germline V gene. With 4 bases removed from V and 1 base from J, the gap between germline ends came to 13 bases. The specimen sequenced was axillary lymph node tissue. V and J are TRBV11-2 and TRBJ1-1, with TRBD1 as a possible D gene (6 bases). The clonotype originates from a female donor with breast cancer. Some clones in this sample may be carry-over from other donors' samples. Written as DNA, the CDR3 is TGTGCCAGCAGCTGGGCTGGGGGACAGAACACTGAAGCTTTCTTT. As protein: CASSWAGGQNTEAFF.